This T cell receptor beta chain stems from a study of T cells after yellow fever vaccination. The CDR3 totals 16 residues. Per the germline V gene, CDR1 is SGHRS and CDR2 is YFSETQ. The germline V and J ends were trimmed by 1 base and 0 bases, with 13 bases remaining between them. TCRdb re-called the 5' RACE reads through MiXCR, storing one row per CDR3 protein. This sample yields some 350,000 distinct CDR3 sequences, of which roughly 10% are seen a single time; roughly 18% belongs to the top ten. This clonotype was counted at least ten times. This clonotype was sampled from a man aged 18 to 29 who received the YFV17D yellow fever vaccine. Sequencing used PBMCs, obtained on the day of the first yellow fever vaccination. This chain connects TRBV5-1 to TRBJ2-5; unclear D gene. CDR3 in amino acids: CASSLSPVGYQETQYF. CDR3 nucleotide sequence: TGCGCCAGCAGCTTGTCTCCAGTGGGGTACCAAGAGACCCAGTACTTC.